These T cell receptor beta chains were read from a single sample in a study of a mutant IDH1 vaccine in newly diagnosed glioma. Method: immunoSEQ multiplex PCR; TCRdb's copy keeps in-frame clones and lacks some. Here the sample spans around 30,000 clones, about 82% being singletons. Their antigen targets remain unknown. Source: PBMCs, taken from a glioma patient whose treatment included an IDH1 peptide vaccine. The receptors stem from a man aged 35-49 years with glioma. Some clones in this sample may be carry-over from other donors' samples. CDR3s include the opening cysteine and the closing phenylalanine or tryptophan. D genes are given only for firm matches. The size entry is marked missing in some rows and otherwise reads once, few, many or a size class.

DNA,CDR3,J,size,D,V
TGTGCCAGCAGCGTGGGTACAGGGACCAATCAGCCCCAGCATTTT,CASSVGTGTNQPQHF,TRBJ1-5,.,.,TRBV9
TGTGCCATCAGTGAGTCAAGCGGGAGATACTACGAGCAGTACTTC,CAISESSGRYYEQYF,TRBJ2-7,.,TRBD2,TRBV10-3
TGTGCCAGCAGTTTTTTTAGCAACGGAGCTAACTATGGCTACACCTTC,CASSFFSNGANYGYTF,TRBJ1-2,.,.,TRBV28
TGTGCCAGCAGCTGGACCGCTAACACTGAAGCTTTCTTT,CASSWTANTEAFF,TRBJ1-1,few,.,TRBV6-1
TGTGCCAGCAGTGAAGCGCAGGGTGGGGCCAACGTCCTGACTTTC,CASSEAQGGANVLTF,TRBJ2-6,.,.,TRBV6-1
TGTGCCTGGAAAGCCCCGCGGCGAGAAGTAGAAGCTTTCTTT,CAWKAPRREVEAFF,TRBJ1-1,.,.,TRBV30
TGTGCCAGCAGTCGATCGGGAGGGGCGAACACTGAAGCTTTCTTT,CASSRSGGANTEAFF,TRBJ1-1,once,.,TRBV9
TGTGCCAGCACTCGCTCCGGGGAAAGCACTGAAGCTTTCTTT,CASTRSGESTEAFF,TRBJ1-1,medium-sized,.,TRBV7-6
TGTGCCAGCAGTGTGGGGGATACGCAGTATTTT,CASSVGDTQYF,TRBJ2-3,.,.,TRBV25-1
TGTGCCAGCAGTTACCTGGCCGATGGGGAGACCCAGTACTTC,CASSYLADGETQYF,TRBJ2-5,.,.,TRBV6-5
TGTGCCAGCAGCTTAGGACACGCCAACTCACCCCTCCACTTT,CASSLGHANSPLHF,TRBJ1-6,.,.,TRBV5-6
TGTGCCAGCAGCTTAGCTAACAGAATTGAAAACACCATATATTTT,CASSLANRIENTIYF,TRBJ1-3,.,.,TRBV7-6
TGTGCCAGCAGCTTAAACGGGGGGGGCAGGGAAAATCAGCCCCAGCATTTT,CASSLNGGGRENQPQHF,TRBJ1-5,.,.,TRBV11-3
TGTGCCAGCAGGCCCACAGGGATTTATGGCTACACCTTC,CASRPTGIYGYTF,TRBJ1-2,.,.,TRBV7-2
TGTGCCAGCAGTGAAGCGACAATCACTGAAGCTTTCTTT,CASSEATITEAFF,TRBJ1-1,.,.,TRBV6-1
TGCGCCAGCAGGGAGTGGACAGTTAGCAATCAGCCCCAGCATTTT,CASREWTVSNQPQHF,TRBJ1-5,medium-sized,.,TRBV10-1
TGCAGCGTCCGCACGGGGGACACCATCTTC,CSVRTGDTIF,TRBJ1-2,.,.,TRBV29-1
TGTGCCAGCAGCTTAGACTACGGGGGAACGCAGTATTTT,CASSLDYGGTQYF,TRBJ2-3,.,.,TRBV7-2
TGTGCCAGTAGTCCCCTAGGGGGGGCGACGTACGAGCAGTACTTC,CASSPLGGATYEQYF,TRBJ2-7,few,.,TRBV19
TGTGCCAGCAGCGTAGCCGGGGGGCTCAATCAGCCCCAGCATTTT,CASSVAGGLNQPQHF,TRBJ1-5,once,.,TRBV9